Listed below are T cell receptor beta chains from one sample, sequenced in a study of tumor T cells in aggressive B-cell lymphoma. Clones were read by immunoSEQ multiplex PCR, and TCRdb kept only the in-frame ones, dropping some. The sample shows a few thousand clones, roughly 86% of them seen only once. Sequencing used tumor tissue. These receptors were taken from an adult with diffuse large B cell lymphoma. Each CDR3 is given with its conserved first and last residue. The D gene is left open where the match is weak. The size entry is marked missing in some rows and otherwise reads once, few, many or a size class.

v_call	j_call	clone_size	d_call	cdr3_aa	cdr3_nt
TRBV10-3	TRBJ2-1	NA	NA	CAISESSGSYNEQFF	TGTGCCATCAGTGAGTCTAGCGGTAGCTACAATGAGCAGTTCTTC
TRBV29-1	TRBJ2-1	NA	NA	CSVGGLRSYNEQFF	TGCAGCGTTGGAGGACTCCGCTCCTACAATGAGCAGTTCTTC
TRBV5-6	TRBJ1-3	few	NA	CASSLGGPSGNTIYF	TGTGCCAGCAGTCTGGGGGGGCCTTCTGGAAACACCATATATTTT
TRBV7-3	TRBJ2-3	NA	TRBD1	CASRAGTGATDTQYF	TGTGCCAGCAGGGCCGGGACAGGGGCCACAGATACGCAGTATTTT
TRBV27	TRBJ2-5	NA	TRBD2	CASRSSGAEETQYF	TGTGCCAGCAGAAGTAGCGGGGCCGAAGAGACCCAGTACTTC
TRBV7-3	TRBJ1-2	NA	NA	CASSLTGGPYGYTF	TGTGCCAGCAGCTTAACCGGCGGGCCCTATGGCTACACCTTC
TRBV7-6	TRBJ2-1	NA	TRBD1	CASSQGQGTYNEQFF	TGTGCCAGCAGCCAGGGACAGGGGACTTACAATGAGCAGTTCTTC
TRBV6-1	TRBJ1-2	NA	NA	CASSPGSYYGYTF	TGTGCCAGCAGTCCTGGCTCGTACTATGGCTACACCTTC
TRBV6-5	TRBJ2-3	NA	NA	CARDYGTDTQYF	TGTGCCAGGGACTATGGCACAGATACGCAGTATTTT
TRBV10-3	TRBJ2-1	NA	NA	CAISESPSRYNEQFF	TGTGCCATCAGTGAGTCCCCTTCGCGGTACAATGAGCAGTTCTTC
TRBV9	TRBJ2-7	NA	NA	CASSVGEGSYEQYF	TGTGCCAGCAGCGTTGGAGAGGGTTCCTACGAGCAGTACTTC
TRBV27	TRBJ1-1	NA	NA	CASSLSENTEAFF	TGTGCCAGCAGTTTGTCAGAAAACACTGAAGCTTTCTTT
TRBV7-3	TRBJ2-3	NA	TRBD2	CASSYAGGVADTQYF	TGTGCCAGCAGTTACGCGGGAGGAGTCGCAGATACGCAGTATTTT
TRBV2	TRBJ2-5	NA	TRBD1	CASRDRGRLMETQYF	TGTGCCAGCAGGGACAGGGGCCGTCTGATGGAGACCCAGTACTTC
TRBV19	TRBJ2-1	NA	NA	CASSATVTLGINEQFF	TGTGCCAGTAGCGCGACAGTAACCCTCGGAATCAATGAGCAGTTCTTC
TRBV15	TRBJ1-1	NA	NA	CATSRVRNTIGATEAFF	TGTGCCACCAGCAGAGTGAGGAACACAATTGGGGCCACTGAAGCTTTCTTT
TRBV2	TRBJ2-1	NA	TRBD2	CARNSGRLYNEQFF	TGTGCCAGGAATAGCGGGAGGCTCTACAATGAGCAGTTCTTC
TRBV4-2	TRBJ2-2	NA	TRBD2	CASSQLSGRPSTGELFF	TGTGCCAGCAGCCAACTTAGCGGGAGGCCATCCACCGGGGAGCTGTTTTTT
TRBV5-6	TRBJ2-7	NA	TRBD2	CASSSPGTSGISYEQYF	TGTGCCAGCAGCTCCCCGGGGACTAGCGGGATTTCCTACGAGCAGTACTTC
TRBV7-3	TRBJ2-3	NA	NA	CASSLLGATDTQYF	TGTGCCAGCAGCTTACTAGGGGCAACAGATACGCAGTATTTT
TRBV6-5	TRBJ1-1	NA	NA	CASSLGLGGGTEAFF	TGTGCCAGCTCTCTAGGGTTGGGGGGTGGCACTGAAGCTTTCTTT
TRBV18	TRBJ2-3	NA	NA	CASSSGGTPSTDTQYF	TGTGCCAGCTCATCGGGCGGGACCCCTAGCACAGATACGCAGTATTTT
TRBV7-3	TRBJ1-2	NA	TRBD1	CASSSTGGNYGYTF	TGTGCCAGCAGCTCGACAGGGGGCAACTATGGCTACACCTTC
TRBV30	TRBJ1-5	NA	NA	CAAEFGDGNQPQHF	TGTGCCGCGGAATTCGGGGATGGTAATCAGCCCCAGCATTTT
TRBV18	TRBJ2-5	NA	TRBD1	CASSGPGQAIQETQYF	TGTGCCAGCTCAGGCCCGGGACAGGCCATACAAGAGACCCAGTACTTC
TRBV28	TRBJ2-7	NA	NA	CASSLHESPYEQYF	TGTGCCAGCAGTCTCCACGAAAGCCCCTACGAGCAGTACTTC
TRBV9	TRBJ2-7	NA	TRBD2	CASSPGLAESYEQYF	TGTGCCAGCAGCCCGGGACTAGCGGAGTCCTACGAGCAGTACTTC
TRBV27	TRBJ2-1	once	NA	CASSKTGWPYNEQFF	TGTGCCAGCAGCAAGACAGGTTGGCCCTACAATGAGCAGTTCTTC
TRBV6-5	TRBJ2-5	once	TRBD1	CATMGQKETQYF	TGTGCCACAATGGGACAGAAAGAGACCCAGTACTTC
TRBV5-1	TRBJ2-7	NA	NA	CASSADNSYEQYF	TGCGCCAGCAGCGCGGACAACTCCTACGAGCAGTACTTC
TRBV6-5	TRBJ2-7	few	NA	CASGLAVSYEQYF	TGTGCCAGCGGGCTAGCAGTGTCCTACGAGCAGTACTTC
TRBV5-1	TRBJ2-7	NA	TRBD2	CASSLAGSGSYEQYF	TGCGCCAGCAGCTTGGCGGGTAGCGGGAGCTACGAGCAGTACTTC
TRBV2	TRBJ2-2	NA	TRBD2	CATRLAEETGELFF	TGTGCCACCCGACTAGCGGAAGAGACCGGGGAGCTGTTTTTT
TRBV9	TRBJ1-5	NA	TRBD1	CASSPQGINQPQHF	TGTGCCAGCAGTCCACAGGGGATCAATCAGCCCCAGCATTTT
TRBV30	TRBJ1-2	NA	NA	CAWERRTSNYGYTF	TGTGCCTGGGAAAGGAGAACTTCTAACTATGGCTACACCTTC
TRBV7-9	TRBJ2-7	NA	NA	CASSLTGPGSYEQYF	TGTGCCAGCAGCCTTACAGGACCAGGCTCCTACGAGCAGTACTTC
TRBV29-1	TRBJ2-7	NA	TRBD1	CSVRDSYEQYF	TGCAGCGTCCGGGACAGTTACGAGCAGTACTTC
TRBV6-5	TRBJ2-3	NA	NA	CASSYGPGRDTQYF	TGTGCCAGCAGTTACGGGCCGGGGAGAGATACGCAGTATTTT
TRBV5-1	TRBJ2-1	NA	NA	CASSLPGNEQFF	TGCGCCAGCAGCTTACCCGGGAATGAGCAGTTCTTC
TRBV27	TRBJ1-2	once	TRBD1	CASTKRGQGARGSYGYTF	TGTGCCAGCACCAAACGAGGACAGGGGGCGCGGGGAAGCTATGGCTACACCTTC